These 13 T cell receptor beta chains came from one sample sequenced in a study of OX40 agonist ivuxolimab in advanced cancers. The receptor library was made with the immunoSEQ multiplex PCR assay. The clones in this table, taken by TCRdb from immuneACCESS, are in-frame only. Not every clone is retained; where verified, under half of the shortfall comes from an unresolved V gene, and the cause of the rest is unknown. A total of around 67,000 clones appear in this sample, roughly 83% of them only once. The ten largest clones capture approximately 7.9% of the sample. The sample in question was CD4+ or CD8+ T cells sorted from blood, obtained in a trial of the OX40 agonist ivuxolimab. Receptor source: an adult with an advanced solid tumor such as melanoma, head and neck, liver or kidney cancer.

The table lists this clone with a few counts. V and J are TRBV10-3 and TRBJ1-3; D gene unclear. The CDR3 runs to 12 residues. The germline CDR1 and CDR2 sequences are ENHRY and SYGVKD. The V and J ends lost 6 bases and 0 bases respectively, with 3 bases between them. CDR3 protein: CAISSSGNTIYF. The CDR3 nucleotides read TGTGCCATCAGCAGCTCTGGAAACACCATATATTTT.

The rearrangement links TRBV7-6 to TRBJ2-6, with 7 bases identical to TRBD1. This CDR3 contains 17 residues. The germline CDR1 and CDR2 sequences are SGHVS and FNYEAQ. The ends lost 5 bases at V and 1 base at J; junction bases unmatched: 8. For the CDR3, the DNA is TGTGCCAGCAGCCCAGTTACAGGGGATTCTGGGGCCAACGTCCTGACTTTC. This encodes CASSPVTGDSGANVLTF.

The chain is built from TRBV27 and TRBJ1-4, with D perhaps matching TRBD1 (5 bases). CDR3 length: 15 amino acids. V shed 8 bases and J shed 2 bases, with 15 bases lying between them. The germline gives CDR1 MNHEY, CDR2 SMNVEV (reference sequence). CDR3 nucleotide sequence: TGTGCCAGCTCCCCCGGGGGGGGTACTAATGAAAAACTGTTTTTT. The encoded protein is CASSPGGGTNEKLFF.

This clone was detected a few times. The chain carries TRBV5-1 and TRBJ2-3; D is possibly TRBD1 (6 bases). This CDR3 comprises 15 residues. CDR1 is SGHRS, CDR2 YFSETQ, per germline. Deletions cut 1 base from V and 3 bases from J, with 12 bases between. CDR3 residues: CASSLTGHDTDTQYF. The DNA of the CDR3 is TGCGCCAGCAGCTTGACGGGACACGATACAGATACGCAGTATTTT.

The chain couples TRBV11-2 to TRBJ1-3; 9 positions match TRBD1. V gave up 5 bases and J gave up 0 bases; unmatched junction bases: 11. Germline V gene data show CDR1 as SGHAT and CDR2 as FQNNGV. The CDR3 has 18 residues. CDR3 nucleotide sequence: TGTGCCAGCAGCCCTCGGGACAGGGTCCCGAGCTCTGGAAACACCATATATTTT. Protein: CASSPRDRVPSSGNTIYF.

This chain connects TRBV5-1 to TRBJ2-7; D possibly uses TRBD1 or TRBD2 (6 bases each). Per germline, CDR1 SGHRS and CDR2 YFSETQ. This CDR3 is 17 amino acids long. V gave up 0 bases and J gave up 2 bases, with 18 bases separating them. The CDR3 region has the DNA TGCGCCAGCAGCTTGGGTCTTTACTGGGGGGCAACCTACGAGCAGTACTTC. As protein: CASSLGLYWGATYEQYF.

The chain uses TRBV7-2 and TRBJ2-5; 9 bases match TRBD1. This CDR3 spans 15 amino acids. V shed 2 bases and J 2 bases; nucleotides not matched to a gene: 3. Germline V gene lookup returns CDR1 SGHTA and CDR2 FQGNSA. CDR3: CASSLIGQGQETQYF. The CDR3 bases are TGTGCCAGCAGCTTAATCGGACAGGGGCAAGAGACCCAGTACTTC.

CDR3 DNA: TGTGCCAGCAGCTTGGTCGGGAGCTACGAGCAGTACTTC. This translates into CASSLVGSYEQYF. The gene calls are TRBV5-6 and TRBJ2-7; possibly TRBD2 for D (6 bases). Looked up from germline, CDR1 is SGHDT and CDR2 is YYEEEE. The CDR3 extends over 13 amino acids. Deletions cut 0 bases from V and 3 bases from J, with 7 bases between.

The chain uses TRBV5-5 and TRBJ2-7; 7 bases agree with TRBD2. Per the germline V gene, CDR1 is SGHKS and CDR2 is YYEKEE (reference sequence). Unmatched junction bases numbered 4, after V lost 3 bases and J lost 4 bases. The CDR3 sequence is 13 residues long. In nucleotides, the CDR3 is TGTGCCAGCAGCTCGATTAGCGGGTACGAGCAGTACTTC. The encoded protein is CASSSISGYEQYF.

The chain uses TRBV6-5 and TRBJ1-1, with 7 bases fitting TRBD1. The CDR3 contains 11 residues. Per the germline V gene, CDR1 is MNHEY and CDR2 is SVGAGI. J lost 12 bases, V lost 7 bases, and 8 bases had no gene match. In DNA form, the CDR3 reads TGTGCCAGCACCTTAGACAGGGCAACTTTCTTT. Its translation: CASTLDRATFF.

The rearrangement joins TRBV7-2 to TRBJ1-2; a possible D gene is TRBD1 (5 bases). The CDR3 consists of 13 residues. V shed 1 base and J shed 7 bases, with 10 bases lying between them. Germline assignment: CDR1 SGHTA and CDR2 FQGNSA. This chain's CDR3 is CASSLVRGGGYTF. CDR3 DNA: TGTGCCAGCAGCTTAGTAAGGGGCGGTGGCTACACCTTC.

V gene TRBV7-2 combines with J gene TRBJ1-6; D gene ambiguous. V shed 4 bases and J shed 0 bases, with 13 bases lying between them. The CDR3 has 17 amino acids. Germline lookup yields CDR1 SGHTA and CDR2 FQGNSA. CDR3 sequence reads: CASSSQTQYSYNSPLHF. CDR3 sequence (DNA): TGTGCCAGCAGCTCCCAGACACAATACTCCTATAATTCACCCCTCCACTTT.

This clone occurred once. The rearrangement joins TRBV5-1 to TRBJ1-2; D might be TRBD1 (5 bases). With 2 bases removed from V and 8 bases from J, the gap between germline ends came to 10 bases. Germline V gene data show CDR1 as SGHRS and CDR2 as YFSETQ. This CDR3 spans 12 amino acids. CDR3 in amino acids: CASSFGGEGYTF. For the CDR3, the DNA is TGCGCCAGCAGCTTCGGGGGGGAAGGCTACACCTTC.